This T cell receptor (beta chain) was sequenced for a study of PD-L1 blockade in urothelial cancer. Study information: Patients' prior chemotherapy regimens numbered 0 to 3.

Assay used: immunoSEQ multiplex PCR; TCRdb lists only in-frame clones, some missing. The sample records roughly 91,000 clones, about 85% being singletons. Sample time point: pretreatment peripheral blood. The germline V gene has CDR1 SEHNR and CDR2 FQNEAQ (reference sequence). The CDR3 loop spans 12 amino acids. The V gene end was trimmed by 1 base and the J gene end by 16 bases; junction bases not matched to a gene: 7. The input for sequencing was PBMCs, taken around atezolizumab (anti-PD-L1) treatment. The chain recombines TRBV7-9 with TRBJ2-1; TRBD2 matches at 7 bases. This clonotype was obtained from a man in his sixties with urothelial cancer. Here the CDR3 DNA reads TGTGCCAGCAGCTTAGAGGCGGGAGCTTCATTCTTC. Its translation is CASSLEAGASFF.